These 15 T cell receptor beta chains originate from one sample sequenced in a study of blood T cell repertoires in COVID-19. The data were produced by immunoSEQ multiplex PCR, yet TCRdb's version contains in-frame clones alone and is incomplete. The repertoire holds about 59,000 clones, with around 79% as singletons. The sample was peripheral blood. The receptor set was obtained from a man aged 55 to 70 with acute or convalescent COVID-19.

This rearrangement joins TRBV19 to TRBJ2-3; possible D gene TRBD2, 6 bases. V was cut by 7 bases and J by 2 bases, with 13 bases left in between. Germline V gene lookup returns CDR1 LNHDA and CDR2 SQIVND (reference sequence). The CDR3 consists of 14 residues. This chain's CDR3 is CASNTGVNTDTQYF. In DNA, the CDR3 is TGTGCCAGTAATACGGGAGTAAACACAGATACGCAGTATTTT.

The chain combines TRBV18 with TRBJ1-4; D not resolved. The germline gives CDR1 KGHSH, CDR2 LQKENI. Trimming cost V 2 bases and J 0 bases, with 13 bases left between them. This CDR3 contains 17 residues. The CDR3 DNA sequence: TGTGCCAGCTCACCAGAGGTTGCAGCCCCAACTAATGAAAAACTGTTTTTT. Protein sequence: CASSPEVAAPTNEKLFF. Combining the CDR3 with reference TRBV18 and TRBJ1-4 gives the whole variable domain NAGVMQNPRHLVRRRGQEARLRCSPMKGHSHVYWYRQLPEEGLKFMVYLQKENIIDESGMPKERFSAEFPKEGPSILRIQQVVRGDSAAYFCASSPEVAAPTNEKLFFGSGTQLSVL.

The chain recombines TRBV29-1 with TRBJ1-1; D is perhaps TRBD1 (5 bases). The CDR3 sequence is 14 residues long. Germline CDR1 reads SQVTM; CDR2 reads ANQGSEA. The V gene lost 3 bases and the J gene lost 1 base, with 12 bases spanning the gap. The CDR3 sequence: CSVDGRGSNTEAFF. The CDR3 DNA follows: TGCAGCGTTGATGGGAGGGGATCGAACACTGAAGCTTTCTTT.

DNA for the CDR3: TGTGCCAGCAGCAGGACAGGAGGAAATGAAAAACTGTTTTTT. Residues: CASSRTGGNEKLFF. The V call is TRBV9, the J call TRBJ1-4; TRBD1 matches at 7 bases. Germline values: CDR1 SGDLS, CDR2 YYNGEE. The ends lost 4 bases at V and 5 bases at J; junction bases unmatched: 5. This CDR3 spans 14 amino acids.

This rearrangement joins TRBV19 to TRBJ1-4; D may be TRBD1 (6 bases). The CDR3 is 14 amino acids. Germline V gene sequence: CDR1 LNHDA, CDR2 SQIVND (reference sequence). Trimming took off 7 bases at V and 7 bases at J, with 16 bases between the two ends. The CDR3 is CASTTQGVTEKLFF. The DNA for the CDR3 is TGTGCCAGTACGACACAGGGTGTAACTGAAAAACTGTTTTTT.

This CDR3 is CASSPKGSGSLRYGYTF. CDR3 in DNA: TGTGCCAGCAGTCCTAAGGGATCGGGATCCTTACGCTATGGCTACACCTTC. The V and J genes are TRBV6-6 and TRBJ1-2, with D hard to call. Trimming shortened V by 5 bases and J by 4 bases, and 23 bases separated the two germline ends. This CDR3 spans 17 amino acids. CDR1 and CDR2 (germline): MNHNY, SVGAGI (reference sequence).

The J gene is TRBJ2-7, the V gene TRBV28; D not resolved. The length of the CDR3 is 14 residues. V lost 1 base to trimming and J lost 2 bases, with 9 bases between them. Germline assignment: CDR1 MDHEN and CDR2 SYDVKM. The CDR3 protein is CASSLLARTYEQYF. The CDR3 DNA reads TGTGCCAGCAGTTTATTGGCCAGAACCTACGAGCAGTACTTC.

The rearrangement links TRBV5-5 to TRBJ2-7; 9 bases agree with TRBD2. From germline, CDR1 is SGHKS and CDR2 YYEKEE (reference sequence). V trimming: 0 bases; J trimming: 0 bases; junction bases outside the gene matches: 7. This CDR3 has 17 amino acids. CDR3 in DNA: TGTGCCAGCAGCTTGGGGGCGGGAGGGACCTTCTCCTACGAGCAGTACTTC. Protein sequence: CASSLGAGGTFSYEQYF. Full variable domain (missing parts from reference TRBV5-5 and TRBJ2-7): DAGVTQSPTHLIKTRGQQVTLRCSPISGHKSVSWYQQVLGQGPQFIFQYYEKEERGRGNFPDRFSARQFPNYSSELNVNALLLGDSALYLCASSLGAGGTFSYEQYFGPGTRLTVT.

The chain couples TRBV19 to TRBJ1-2; D remains unclear. Trimming took off 9 bases at V and 3 bases at J, with 14 bases between the two ends. This CDR3 has 13 residues. Germline V gene lookup returns CDR1 LNHDA and CDR2 SQIVND (reference sequence). This chain's CDR3 is CASAQEGYYGYTF. The CDR3 DNA is TGTGCCAGCGCCCAGGAGGGATACTATGGCTACACCTTC.

The V and J genes are TRBV21-1 and TRBJ2-3; TRBD1 is the table's D call and was not checked against the DNA. TRBV21-1 is a pseudogene segment. The CDR3 length is 15 residues. This CDR3 reads CASTSQGHGTDTQYF. The CDR3 bases are TGTGCCAGCACCTCACAGGGCCACGGCACAGATACGCAGTATTTT.

The genes are TRBV11-2 and TRBJ2-7; TRBD1 might be the D (5 bases). This CDR3 is built from 14 residues. Germline V gene data show CDR1 as SGHAT and CDR2 as FQNNGV. The V end lost 4 bases, the J end lost 6 bases, and 16 bases lay between the germline ends. CDR3 sequence: CASSSRAGFLEQYF. The CDR3 coding sequence is TGTGCCAGCAGCTCTCGAGCAGGGTTTCTCGAGCAGTACTTC.

This clone is a singleton in its sample. J is TRBJ1-1 and V is TRBV4-1, with a tentative D call TRBD1 (5 bases). The germline V and J ends were trimmed by 0 bases and 5 bases, with 13 bases remaining between them. This CDR3 has 15 residues. Germline CDR1 MGHRA, CDR2 YSYEKL. The CDR3 loop reads CASSQEKGLGTEAFF. The CDR3, as DNA: TGCGCCAGCAGCCAAGAGAAGGGGTTAGGAACTGAAGCTTTCTTT.

V gene TRBV2 combines with J gene TRBJ1-6; D remains ambiguous. CDR1 is SNHLY, CDR2 FYNNEI, per germline. V was pared by 2 bases and J by 6 bases, with 8 bases between. The CDR3 loop spans 14 amino acids. CDR3 sequence: CASSESRLNSPLHF. CDR3 DNA: TGTGCCAGCAGTGAAAGCAGGCTTAATTCACCCCTCCACTTT.

The CDR3 sequence: CAIRDTDGYNSPLHF. The CDR3 DNA follows: TGTGCCATCAGGGACACGGATGGCTATAATTCACCCCTCCACTTT. The genes are TRBV10-3 and TRBJ1-6; D may be TRBD1 (5 bases). V dropped 6 bases and J dropped 3 bases, with 12 bases sitting between them. CDR3 size: 15 residues. Germline values: CDR1 ENHRY, CDR2 SYGVKD.

The rearrangement links TRBV6-2 or TRBV6-3 to TRBJ2-7, with 13 bases identical to TRBD2. V was pared by 6 bases and J by 9 bases, with 8 bases of the junction left unmatched. This CDR3 has 14 amino acids. Germline assignment: CDR1 MNHEY and CDR2 SVGEGT. CDR3 in amino acids: CASSHGTSGARQYF. The CDR3 nucleotides read TGTGCCAGCAGCCACGGGACTAGCGGGGCAAGGCAGTACTTC.